The TCR beta chain described here comes from a study of Graves' ophthalmopathy and Graves' hyperthyroidism. TCR beta CDR3 amplification used RNA transcripts. The authors performed first-round RT-PCR with HTBI primers and then a second-round multiplex PCR. TCRdb reprocessed the multiplex PCR reads via MiXCR and lists one record per CDR3 protein. This table holds about 1.2 million distinct CDR3 sequences, 35% to 40% found once. This clonotype was seen repeatedly, ten times or more. Its antigen remains unknown. The germline V gene has CDR1 SGHDN and CDR2 FVKESK. The CDR3 spans 15 residues. Trimming took off 1 base at V and 6 bases at J, with 10 bases between the two ends. The study's findings and limits: Sensitivity reached around 67% and specificity approximately 72% when the model predicted ophthalmopathy progression.

The sample comprised peripheral blood or thyroid tissue (not recorded which). The receptor was derived from an adult man with Graves' hyperthyroidism. The chain carries TRBV14 and TRBJ1-6, with D perhaps matching TRBD1 (6 bases). CDR3 in amino acids: CASSQARTVNSPLHF. CDR3 bases: TGTGCCAGCAGCCAAGCCCGGACAGTTAATTCACCCCTCCACTTT.